This T cell receptor (beta chain) was recovered during a study of cytomegalovirus exposure and HLA in healthy donors. The donors were in the roughly 130-subject validation cohort, distinct from the 666-subject first cohort. Only in-frame clones appear in the TCRdb table, and some are missing; sequencing was by immunoSEQ multiplex PCR. Here the sample spans 280,000 or so clones, more than 75% being singletons. Points from the study as a whole: The majority of TCR sequences were rare, yet some public TCRs appeared in many donors.

Comments on this clone: Its matching antigen is unknown.

The V segment lost 4 bases and the J segment 4 bases; nucleotides outside the gene matches: 5. The CDR3 sequence is 14 residues long. Germline V gene sequence: CDR1 MDHEN, CDR2 SYDVKM. The rearrangement links TRBV28 to TRBJ2-5; 8 bases line up with TRBD2. The clonotype originates from a woman under 30 in good health and CMV-seronegative. Sequencing input: PBMCs. The CDR3 spells CASSSLAGGETQYF. The CDR3 DNA reads TGTGCCAGCAGTTCTCTTGCGGGAGGAGAGACCCAGTACTTC.